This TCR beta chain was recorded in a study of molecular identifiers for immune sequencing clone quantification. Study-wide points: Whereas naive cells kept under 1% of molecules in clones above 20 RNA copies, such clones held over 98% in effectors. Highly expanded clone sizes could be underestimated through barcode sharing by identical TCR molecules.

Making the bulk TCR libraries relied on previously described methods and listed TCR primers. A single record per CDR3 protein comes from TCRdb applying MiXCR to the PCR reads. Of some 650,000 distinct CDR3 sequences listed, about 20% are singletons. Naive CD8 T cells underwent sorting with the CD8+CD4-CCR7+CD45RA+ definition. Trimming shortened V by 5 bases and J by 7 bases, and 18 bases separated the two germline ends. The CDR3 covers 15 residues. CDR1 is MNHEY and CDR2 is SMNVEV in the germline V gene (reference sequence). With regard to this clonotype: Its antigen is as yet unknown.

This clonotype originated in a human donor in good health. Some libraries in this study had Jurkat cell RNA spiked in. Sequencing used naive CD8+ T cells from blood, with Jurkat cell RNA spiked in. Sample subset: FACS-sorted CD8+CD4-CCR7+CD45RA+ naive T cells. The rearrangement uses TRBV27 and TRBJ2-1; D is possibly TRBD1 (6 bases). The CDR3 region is CASSLGTGSGNEQFF. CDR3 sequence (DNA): TGTGCCAGCAGTCTGGGTACAGGGTCGGGTAATGAGCAGTTCTTC.